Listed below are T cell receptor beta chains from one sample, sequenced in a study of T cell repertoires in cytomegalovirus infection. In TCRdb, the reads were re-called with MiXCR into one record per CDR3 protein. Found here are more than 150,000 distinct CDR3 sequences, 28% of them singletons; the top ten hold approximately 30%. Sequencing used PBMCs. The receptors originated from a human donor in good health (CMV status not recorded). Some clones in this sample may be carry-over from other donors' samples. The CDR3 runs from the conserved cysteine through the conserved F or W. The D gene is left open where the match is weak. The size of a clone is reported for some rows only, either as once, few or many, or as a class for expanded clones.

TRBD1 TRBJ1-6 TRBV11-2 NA CASSLGQGASPLHF TGTGCCAGCAGCCTCGGACAGGGGGCATCACCCCTCCACTTT
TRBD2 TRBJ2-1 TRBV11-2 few CASSSRGGEIYNEQFF TGTGCCAGCAGCTCCCGGGGAGGGGAGATCTACAATGAGCAGTTCTTC
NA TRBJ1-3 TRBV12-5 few CASSEGNTIYF TGTGCTAGTTCTGAAGGAAACACCATATATTTT
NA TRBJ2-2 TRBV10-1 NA CASRAGTAGELFF TGCGCCAGCAGGGCAGGAACGGCCGGGGAGCTGTTTTTT
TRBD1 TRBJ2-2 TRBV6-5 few CASSYSGGQILTGELFF TGTGCCAGCAGTTACTCTGGGGGACAGATTTTAACCGGGGAGCTGTTTTTT
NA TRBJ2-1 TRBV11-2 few CASSLRGARYNEQFF TGTGCCAGCAGCTTACGAGGAGCACGATACAATGAGCAGTTCTTC
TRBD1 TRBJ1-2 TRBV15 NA CATSRDLVPTGTYGYTF TGTGCCACCAGCAGAGATCTGGTCCCGACAGGGACCTATGGCTACACCTTC
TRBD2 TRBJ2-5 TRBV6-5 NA CASSYSVGGGETQYF TGTGCCAGCAGTTACTCGGTCGGGGGGGGAGAGACCCAGTACTTC
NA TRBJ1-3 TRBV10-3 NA CAISDGSSGNTIYF TGTGCCATCAGTGACGGCAGCTCTGGAAACACCATATATTTT
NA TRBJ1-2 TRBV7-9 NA CASSLASSSYYGYTF TGTGCCAGCAGCTTAGCGTCCTCTAGCTACTATGGCTACACCTTC
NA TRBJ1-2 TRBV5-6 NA CASSRTVDGYTF TGTGCCAGCAGCCGGACAGTCGATGGCTACACCTTC